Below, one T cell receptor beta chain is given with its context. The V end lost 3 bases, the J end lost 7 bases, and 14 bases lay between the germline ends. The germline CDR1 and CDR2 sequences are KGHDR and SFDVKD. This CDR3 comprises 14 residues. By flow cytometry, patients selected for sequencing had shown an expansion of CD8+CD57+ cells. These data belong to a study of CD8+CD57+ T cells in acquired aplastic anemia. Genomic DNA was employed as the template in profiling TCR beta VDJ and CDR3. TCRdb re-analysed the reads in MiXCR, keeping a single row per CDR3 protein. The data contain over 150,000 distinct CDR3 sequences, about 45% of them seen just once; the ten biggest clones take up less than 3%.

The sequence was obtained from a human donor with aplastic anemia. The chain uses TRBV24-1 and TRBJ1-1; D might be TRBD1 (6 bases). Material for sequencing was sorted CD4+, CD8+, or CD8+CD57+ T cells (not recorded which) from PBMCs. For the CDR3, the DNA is TGTGCCACCAGTGATGGGGGATCCAGGGGTGAAGCTTTCTTT. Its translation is CATSDGGSRGEAFF.